The present TCR beta chain was sequenced within a study of cytomegalovirus exposure and HLA in healthy donors. Overall study context: T cells numbering about 179 million yielded approximately 120 million unique TCR beta sequences in an earlier analysis.

The germline V and J ends were trimmed by 6 bases and 4 bases, with 12 bases remaining between them. Looked up from germline, CDR1 is SEHNR and CDR2 is FQNEAQ (reference sequence). CDR3 length: 14 residues. In regard to this clone: No antigen is known for it.

Broader study findings: Cytomegalovirus status was reportedly diagnosed by the classifier with high sensitivity and specificity. In a later analysis, approximately 18,000 TCR beta sequences were associated with HLA alleles at 0.05 false discovery rate.

The study ran its PCR with 60 Vbeta and 13 Jbeta primers. Using immunoSEQ multiplex PCR, the repertoire was profiled, and TCRdb retains in-frame clones only, with some absent. Seen here are more than 80,000 clones, 70% to 85% observed once, and the top ten hold more than 3%. This clonotype was sampled from a man aged 55 to 70 in good health and CMV-seronegative. The rearrangement joins TRBV7-9 to TRBJ1-4; possible D gene TRBD1, 6 bases. Material: PBMCs. Here the CDR3 DNA reads TGTGCCAGCAGGAGGGACACGAATAATGAAAAACTGTTTTTT. Translation gives CASRRDTNNEKLFF.